These 32 T cell receptor beta chains share one sample of origin, sequenced in a study of blood T cells in healthy people across ages. Through a sample-barcoded 5' primer and a J-beta primer mix, a second PCR was run for about 7 to 12 cycles. TCRdb reprocessed the 5' RACE reads via MiXCR and lists one record per CDR3 protein. The table lists roughly 800,000 distinct CDR3 sequences, 30% to 45% of them singletons. Sequencing was performed on blood. The receptors come from a man younger than 35 in good health.

The J gene is TRBJ2-7, the V gene TRBV7-9; D is uncertain. The CDR3 contains 13 residues. Trimming removed 5 bases from V and 4 bases from J, with 12 bases in between. The germline gives CDR1 SEHNR, CDR2 FQNEAQ (reference sequence). The CDR3: CASSHYWEYEQYF. Written as DNA, the CDR3 is TGTGCCAGCAGCCATTACTGGGAATACGAGCAGTACTTC.

A remark on this clonotype: The likely explanation is a read error, given a far larger clone one base away. The V and J genes are TRBV12-3 or TRBV12-4 and TRBJ2-1, with a weak D call TRBD2 (7 bases). This CDR3 contains 12 residues. The CDR3 DNA reads TGTACCAGCAGTTTAGGGGGGGGCGAGCAGTTCTTC. This codes for CTSSLGGGEQFF.

On this clonotype itself: At one end the junction does not follow the germline gene, possibly because of a read error. V gene TRBV20-1 combines with J gene TRBJ1-1; D is unclear. In germline, CDR1 is DFQATT, CDR2 SNEGSKA (reference sequence). This CDR3 is built from 13 residues. CDR3 loop: CSARDLRDTEAFF. The CDR3 DNA is TGCAGCGCTAGAGATCTGAGGGACACTGAAGCTTTCTTT.

This chain uses TRBV4-2 with TRBJ1-2; 7 bases are a match to TRBD1. Germline assignment: CDR1 LGHNA and CDR2 YNFKEQ. The CDR3 is made up of 14 amino acids. Trimming removed 1 base from V and 4 bases from J; junction bases left unmatched: 3. CDR3 in amino acids: CASSQGGQSYGYTF. CDR3 nucleotide sequence: TGTGCCAGCAGCCAAGGGGGACAGAGCTATGGCTACACCTTC.

The V and J genes are TRBV12-3 or TRBV12-4 and TRBJ2-2; 8 positions agree with TRBD2. J gave up 7 bases and V 3 bases, and 10 bases lay outside the gene matches. The CDR3 sequence is 16 residues long. CDR3 residues: CASSFNQRGSDGELFF. CDR3 bases: TGTGCCAGCAGTTTTAACCAGCGGGGGAGTGACGGGGAGCTGTTTTTT.

The rearrangement uses TRBV7-9 and TRBJ1-5; the D is unclear. V was trimmed by 1 base and J by 2 bases, leaving 9 bases between them. This CDR3 has 15 amino acids. CDR1 SEHNR and CDR2 FQNEAQ come from the germline V gene (reference sequence). The CDR3 reads CASSLGTERNQPQHF. DNA of the CDR3: TGTGCCAGCAGCTTAGGAACAGAACGCAATCAGCCCCAGCATTTT.

This rearrangement joins TRBV12-3 or TRBV12-4 to TRBJ2-1; 11 nucleotides agree with TRBD2. The closer fit of TRBJ2-7 to the DNA end suggests the J call may be wrong. The CDR3 has 14 amino acids. The CDR3 is CASSSSGGTNEQYF. CDR3 coding DNA: TGTGCCAGCAGTTCTAGCGGGGGGACCAATGAGCAGTACTTC.

This clonotype appeared once. The chain uses TRBV10-3 and TRBJ1-1; 7 bases agree with TRBD1. Germline assignment: CDR1 ENHRY and CDR2 SYGVKD. There are 14 residues in the CDR3. With V trimmed by 8 bases and J by 1 base, 7 bases remained unmatched. CDR3: CAIGSGGSNTEAFF. In nucleotides, the CDR3 is TGTGCCATCGGTTCAGGGGGATCGAACACTGAAGCTTTCTTT.

The chain joins TRBV20-1 to TRBJ2-5; D is uncertain. Between the trimmed V and J ends, which lost 1 base and 4 bases, there was a span of 10 bases. Germline CDR1 and CDR2: DFQATT and SNEGSKA (reference sequence). This CDR3 is built from 13 residues. CDR3 in amino acids: CSARGDFLETQYF. CDR3 DNA sequence: TGCAGTGCTAGAGGTGACTTCTTAGAGACCCAGTACTTC.

This clonotype was counted only a few times. V gene TRBV6-5 combines with J gene TRBJ1-1; TRBD1 matches 8 bases. CDR1 MNHEY and CDR2 SVGAGI come from the germline V gene. The CDR3 runs to 12 residues. Trimming at V came to 5 bases and at J to 7 bases, leaving 3 bases not matched to a gene. The CDR3 nucleotides read TGTGCCAGCAGTCCGACAGGGGTTGAAGCTTTCTTT. Translation gives CASSPTGVEAFF.

This clonotype was seen a handful of times. The CDR3 sequence is CASSQEPAEQETQYF. The DNA for the CDR3 is TGTGCCAGCAGCCAAGAACCAGCTGAACAAGAGACCCAGTACTTC. The chain is built from TRBV3-1 and TRBJ2-5, with D hard to call. The germline V gene has CDR1 LGHDT and CDR2 YNNKEL (reference sequence). This CDR3 spans 15 amino acids. Trimming pared 0 bases from V and 2 bases from J, leaving 10 bases between.

The rearrangement uses TRBV6-2 or TRBV6-3 and TRBJ1-2, with TRBD1 identical over 7 bases. Per germline, CDR1 MNHEY and CDR2 SVGEGT. V trimming: 7 bases; J trimming: 5 bases; junction bases outside the gene matches: 10. The CDR3 runs to 14 residues. This chain's CDR3 is CASTGTEPSYGYTF. CDR3 sequence (DNA): TGTGCCAGCACCGGGACAGAGCCCTCTTATGGCTACACCTTC.

This clonotype was observed at least ten times. This sequence joins TRBV7-9 and TRBJ1-2; D gene unclear. Trimming took off 1 base at V and 4 bases at J, with 13 bases between the two ends. The germline gives CDR1 SEHNR, CDR2 FQNEAQ (reference sequence). There are 15 residues in the CDR3. This CDR3 is CASSLDSGRSYGYTF. CDR3 coding DNA: TGTGCCAGCAGCTTAGATTCGGGCAGGTCCTATGGCTACACCTTC.

This clonotype was detected only a few times. The chain uses TRBV12-3 or TRBV12-4 and TRBJ2-1; 7 bases align to TRBD2. This CDR3 comprises 16 residues. The junction had 15 bases not matched to a gene; V was cut back by 5 bases and J by 8 bases. The CDR3 bases are TGTGCCAGCAGTACCCTTAGTGAAGCGGGGTTCCATGAGCAGTTCTTC. Its translation is CASSTLSEAGFHEQFF.

This clonotype was found a few times. The chain employs TRBV6-1 and TRBJ1-4; D perhaps matches TRBD1 (5 bases). V shed 4 bases and J shed 6 bases, with 9 bases lying between them. The germline V gene encodes CDR1 MNHNS and CDR2 SASEGT. CDR3 length: 13 amino acids. DNA of the CDR3: TGTGCCAGCAGTGCTCGGACATATGAAAAACTGTTTTTT. It codes for CASSARTYEKLFF.

V and J are TRBV4-3 and TRBJ1-2; D unresolved. The germline CDR1 and CDR2 sequences are LGHNA and YSLEER. The CDR3 is 16 residues long. The V and J ends lost 0 bases and 2 bases respectively, with 13 bases between them. CDR3 residues: CASSQDLRDFNYGYTF. The CDR3 DNA follows: TGCGCCAGCAGCCAAGATCTGAGGGATTTCAACTATGGCTACACCTTC.

The chain couples TRBV6-2 or TRBV6-3 to TRBJ2-1, with D uncertain. Germline CDR1 MNHEY, CDR2 SVGEGT. Deletions cut 0 bases from V and 8 bases from J, with 8 bases between. The CDR3 runs to 13 residues. CDR3 DNA sequence: TGTGCCAGCAGTTACTCCGGTATCCATGAGCAGTTCTTC. It codes for CASSYSGIHEQFF.

This sequence joins TRBV15 and TRBJ2-3; D unresolved. V dropped 3 bases and J dropped 2 bases, with 9 bases sitting between them. There are 14 residues in the CDR3. Germline CDR1 and CDR2: LNHNV and YYDKDF (reference sequence). Here the CDR3 DNA reads TGTGCCACCAGCAGCCGACATCACACAGATACGCAGTATTTT. Its translation: CATSSRHHTDTQYF.

The V call is TRBV6-2 or TRBV6-3, the J call TRBJ1-1; 7 bases align to TRBD1. In germline, CDR1 is MNHEY, CDR2 SVGEGT. With 4 bases clipped from V and 0 bases from J, the junction kept 5 bases outside the gene matches. CDR3 size: 15 residues. CDR3 DNA: TGTGCCAGCAGTTGGGGGACAGCATTGAACACTGAAGCTTTCTTT. Translating it yields CASSWGTALNTEAFF.

The chain links TRBV7-3 to TRBJ2-1; D gene ambiguous. The CDR3 totals 13 residues. V was pared by 4 bases and J by 8 bases, with 12 bases between. Germline CDR1 reads SGHTA; CDR2 reads FQGTGA. The CDR3 is CASSSPIGYEQFF. CDR3 in DNA: TGTGCCAGCAGCTCCCCGATAGGGTATGAGCAGTTCTTC.

V usage is TRBV20-1 and J usage is TRBJ2-4; D call uncertain. The CDR3 totals 13 residues. Between the trimmed V and J ends, which lost 3 bases and 1 base, there was a span of 7 bases. Germline assignment: CDR1 DFQATT and CDR2 SNEGSKA (reference sequence). The CDR3 reads CSASSLAKNIQYF. Here the CDR3 DNA reads TGCAGTGCTAGCTCCCTCGCCAAAAACATTCAGTACTTC.

The V gene is TRBV20-1, the J gene TRBJ1-5; D call uncertain. V dropped 5 bases and J dropped 0 bases, with 14 bases sitting between them. The V gene's germline CDR1 is DFQATT and CDR2 SNEGSKA (reference sequence). There are 15 residues in the CDR3. This CDR3 reads CSAAPDPYSNQPQHF. CDR3 in DNA: TGCAGTGCTGCACCCGACCCTTATAGCAATCAGCCCCAGCATTTT.

The chain is built from TRBV21-1 and TRBJ2-7. TRBV21-1 is reported as a pseudogene. This CDR3 contains 12 residues. The CDR3 bases are TGTGCCAGCAGCAAAGACCCCTACGAGCAGTACTTC. Its translation is CASSKDPYEQYF.

This clonotype has at least ten counts. The chain links TRBV12-3 or TRBV12-4 to TRBJ1-2, with D possibly being TRBD1 (6 bases). This CDR3 comprises 14 residues. The germline V and J ends were trimmed by 5 bases and 5 bases, with 15 bases remaining between them. This CDR3 reads CASSRTDSTYGYTF. The CDR3 DNA reads TGTGCCAGCAGTCGAACGGACAGTACTTATGGCTACACCTTC.

The sample holds a few counts of this clonotype. The chain employs TRBV11-2 and TRBJ2-7; D may be TRBD2 (6 bases). Germline CDR1 and CDR2: SGHAT and FQNNGV. This CDR3 region has 16 residues. V was pared by 1 base and J by 0 bases, with 13 bases between. CDR3: CASSLGPRGDSYEQYF. CDR3 in DNA: TGTGCCAGCAGCTTAGGTCCGCGGGGCGACTCCTACGAGCAGTACTTC.

This rearrangement joins TRBV29-1 to TRBJ1-1; D is possibly TRBD1 (5 bases). In germline, CDR1 is SQVTM, CDR2 ANQGSEA. Trimming removed 4 bases at V and 4 bases at J, with 16 bases between. The CDR3 consists of 14 residues. Here the CDR3 DNA reads TGCAGCGTTGGAGGAGGCAGGGTCGGCACTGAAGCTTTCTTT. It translates to CSVGGGRVGTEAFF.

This clonotype appeared once. The genes are TRBV5-1 and TRBJ1-1; D is undetermined. Per the germline V gene, CDR1 is SGHRS and CDR2 is YFSETQ. Trimming took off 3 bases at V and 7 bases at J, with 10 bases between the two ends. This CDR3 is 12 amino acids long. The CDR3 spells CASSSYGSEAFF. CDR3 in DNA: TGCGCCAGCAGCTCGTATGGGAGTGAAGCTTTCTTT.

This clonotype was picked up a small number of times. V and J are TRBV7-9 and TRBJ2-3; 8 bases line up with TRBD1. Unmatched junction bases numbered 10, after V lost 6 bases and J lost 2 bases. The length of the CDR3 is 16 residues. Germline V gene lookup returns CDR1 SEHNR and CDR2 FQNEAQ (reference sequence). Here the CDR3 reads CASSRIGQGTTDTQYF. Written as DNA, the CDR3 is TGTGCCAGCAGTCGCATCGGACAGGGAACCACAGATACGCAGTATTTT.

The rearrangement links TRBV7-9 to TRBJ2-1; weak D call: TRBD2 (5 bases). The CDR3 covers 13 residues. Trimming shortened V by 1 base and J by 9 bases, and 10 bases separated the two germline ends. Germline CDR1 reads SEHNR; CDR2 reads FQNEAQ (reference sequence). The CDR3 protein is CASSLGGLSEQFF. CDR3 nucleotide sequence: TGTGCCAGCAGCTTAGGAGGGCTCAGTGAGCAGTTCTTC.

The sample holds a few counts of this clonotype. The chain recombines TRBV5-6 with TRBJ1-1; 7 bases fit TRBD1. V shed 4 bases and J 6 bases; nucleotides not matched to a gene: 9. This CDR3 has 14 amino acids. The V gene's germline CDR1 is SGHDT and CDR2 YYEEEE. The CDR3 here is CASSQGGYSSEAFF. CDR3 nucleotides: TGTGCCAGCAGCCAGGGGGGTTACAGTTCTGAAGCTTTCTTT.

This chain joins TRBV20-1 and TRBJ1-5; 8 positions agree with TRBD1. V gave up 7 bases and J gave up 3 bases; unmatched junction bases: 8. From germline, CDR1 is DFQATT and CDR2 SNEGSKA (reference sequence). This CDR3 has 14 amino acids. DNA of the CDR3: TGCAGTGTCAAAGCAGGGGGCTCCAATCAGCCCCAGCATTTT. Its translation: CSVKAGGSNQPQHF.

In its sample, this clonotype was seen a few times. CDR3 sequence (DNA): TGCGCCAGCAGCCAAGGCCACGGGTCCTTTGCGGGCACTGAAGCTTTCTTT. It encodes CASSQGHGSFAGTEAFF. The rearrangement uses TRBV4-3 and TRBJ1-1, with D hard to call. The germline V and J ends were trimmed by 1 base and 4 bases, with 19 bases remaining between them. Germline values: CDR1 LGHNA, CDR2 YSLEER. The CDR3 spans 17 residues.